Reported below is one TCR beta chain. The data were taken from a study of blood T cell repertoires in COVID-19. Turning to the study itself: Acute and convalescent COVID-19 samples came from the United States, Italy and Spain.

The assay was immunoSEQ multiplex PCR, and TCRdb's table has in-frame clones only and misses some. The profile shows about 370,000 clones, roughly nine tenths of them singletons. The CDR3 spans 14 residues. Germline V gene data show CDR1 as ENHRY and CDR2 as SYGVKD. Trimming removed 7 bases at V and 2 bases at J, with 12 bases between. The sample was peripheral blood. The chain employs TRBV10-3 and TRBJ1-3, with TRBD1 as a possible D gene (5 bases). The sequence was obtained from a woman aged 25-40 years with COVID-19, enrolled during active disease. CDR3 DNA sequence: TGTGCCATCATGTCCCAGGGAACTGGAAACACCATATATTTT. Amino acid sequence: CAIMSQGTGNTIYF.